This entry concerns a single T cell receptor (beta chain). The record originates from a study of blood T cell repertoires in COVID-19. TCRdb keeps only in-frame clones here, not all; method: immunoSEQ multiplex PCR. Found here are about 270,000 clones, under 95% of them singletons; the top ten hold around 2.8%. V was clipped by 8 bases and J by 2 bases; unmatched bases: 6. The CDR3 contains 14 residues. The germline V gene has CDR1 SNHLY and CDR2 FYNNEI. The sequenced sample was PBMCs or T cells enriched from blood (not recorded which). The clonotype comes from a man between 40 and 49 years old who had been exposed to COVID-19. The genes are TRBV2 and TRBJ1-1, with 9 positions matching TRBD1. CDR3 sequence reads: CASGEQGANTEAFF. In DNA, the CDR3 is TGTGCCAGCGGGGAACAGGGGGCAAACACTGAAGCTTTCTTT.